What follows is one T cell receptor (beta chain) and its context. The data derive from a study of blood T cell repertoires in COVID-19. The protocol was immunoSEQ multiplex PCR, while the TCRdb copy is restricted to in-frame clones and leaves out a portion. Seen here are 200,000 to 250,000 clones, approximately 84% observed once, and the top ten hold around 1.8%. This CDR3 spans 16 amino acids. Germline V gives CDR1 LGHNA, CDR2 YNFKEQ. V shed 1 base and J 8 bases; nucleotides not matched to a gene: 9. The sequence derives from a woman older than 75 with acute or convalescent COVID-19. The rearrangement joins TRBV4-2 to TRBJ1-4, with TRBD1 matching over 8 bases. What was sequenced was peripheral blood. The CDR3 region has the DNA TGTGCCAGCAGCCAAGGTTCAGGGGGCCGGGGAGAAAAACTGTTTTTT. It translates to CASSQGSGGRGEKLFF.